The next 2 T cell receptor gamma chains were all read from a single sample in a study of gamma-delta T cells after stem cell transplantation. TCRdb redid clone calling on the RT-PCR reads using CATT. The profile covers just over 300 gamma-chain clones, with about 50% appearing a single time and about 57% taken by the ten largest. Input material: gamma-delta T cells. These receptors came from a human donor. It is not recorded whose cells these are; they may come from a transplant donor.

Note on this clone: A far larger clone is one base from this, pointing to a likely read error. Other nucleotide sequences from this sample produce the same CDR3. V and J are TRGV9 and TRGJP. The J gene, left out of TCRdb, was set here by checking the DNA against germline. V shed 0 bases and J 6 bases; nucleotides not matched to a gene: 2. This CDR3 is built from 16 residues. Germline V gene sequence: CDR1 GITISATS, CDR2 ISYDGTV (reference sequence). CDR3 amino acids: CALWEVPELGKKIKVF. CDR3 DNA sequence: TGTGCCTTGTGGGAGGTGCCAGAGTTGGGCAAAAAAATCAAGGTATTT.

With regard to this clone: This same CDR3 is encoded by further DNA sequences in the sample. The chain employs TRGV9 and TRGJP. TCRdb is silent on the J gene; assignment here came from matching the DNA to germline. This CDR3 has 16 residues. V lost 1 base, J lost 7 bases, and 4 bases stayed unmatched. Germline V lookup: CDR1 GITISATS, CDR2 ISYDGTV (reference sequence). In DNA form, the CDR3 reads TGTGCCTTGTGGGAGGTAGGGGAGTTGGGCAAAAAAATCAAGGTATTT. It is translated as CALWEVGELGKKIKVF.